This T cell receptor beta chain came from a study of cytomegalovirus exposure and HLA in healthy donors. Notes on the study in general: The authors enumerated under 200 TCR beta chains as linked to cytomegalovirus.

Some clones are missing from TCRdb's copy, which holds only in-frame ones; the method was immunoSEQ multiplex PCR. The repertoire has 250,000 or so clones, approximately 87% of them found once; the top ten carry less than 3%. The CDR3 extends over 14 amino acids. Germline values: CDR1 LGHNA, CDR2 YSLEER. The V segment lost 3 bases and the J segment 3 bases; nucleotides outside the gene matches: 4. A note on this clone: Its antigen is still unknown.

Sequenced input: PBMCs. The J gene is TRBJ1-1, the V gene TRBV4-3; 7 bases match TRBD1. This receptor was taken from a man younger than 30 in good health and CMV-seronegative. The CDR3 is CASSHGTGDTEAFF. CDR3 DNA: TGCGCCAGCAGCCACGGTACAGGGGACACTGAAGCTTTCTTT.